Following are 6 T cell receptor beta chains from one sample sequenced in a study of T cell changes during pregnancy in multiple sclerosis. Produced via immunoSEQ multiplex PCR; TCRdb's table is partial and in-frame only. The table has more than 55,000 clones, roughly nine tenths seen once. Source: peripheral blood, taken in the first trimester of pregnancy. The receptors derive from a female donor in good health, enrolled as a control in a pregnancy study.

The J gene is TRBJ2-1, the V gene TRBV11-2; no definite D call. Germline CDR1 and CDR2: SGHAT and FQNNGV. V gave up 0 bases and J gave up 7 bases, with 7 bases separating them. This CDR3 region has 13 residues. In nucleotides, the CDR3 is TGTGCCAGCAGCTTAGAAATTCGGAATGAGCAGTTCTTC. It specifies CASSLEIRNEQFF.

The chain joins TRBV19 to TRBJ2-2; the match to TRBD1 covers 9 bases. CDR1 LNHDA and CDR2 SQIVND come from the germline V gene (reference sequence). The CDR3 consists of 16 residues. V shed 6 bases, J shed 3 bases, and the junction held 8 bases outside the gene matches. The CDR3 loop reads CASRRTGVMHTGELFF. In nucleotides, the CDR3 is TGTGCCAGTAGAAGGACAGGGGTCATGCACACCGGGGAGCTGTTTTTT.

This clone has only a few counts. The gene calls are TRBV6-1 and TRBJ1-1; tentatively, D is TRBD1 (6 bases). The germline CDR1 and CDR2 sequences are MNHNS and SASEGT. The CDR3 extends over 12 amino acids. V dropped 7 bases and J dropped 1 base, with 7 bases sitting between them. The CDR3 spells CASTTGNTEAFF. The CDR3 DNA reads as TGTGCCAGCACGACAGGGAACACTGAAGCTTTCTTT.

The V call is TRBV6-5, the J call TRBJ1-1; D not resolved. Germline V gene sequence: CDR1 MNHEY, CDR2 SVGAGI. The V gene lost 0 bases and the J gene lost 2 bases, with 10 bases spanning the gap. CDR3 length: 15 residues. CDR3 in DNA: TGTGCCAGCAGTTACTCCCTCGCAGTTAACACTGAAGCTTTCTTT. This translates into CASSYSLAVNTEAFF.

The chain has TRBV7-7 and TRBJ2-1; D is perhaps TRBD2 (7 bases). Germline V lookup: CDR1 SSHAT, CDR2 FNYEAQ (reference sequence). The CDR3 has 14 amino acids. The CDR3 nucleotides read TGTGCTGTGGGGGGGCGGGGGTCCTACAATGAGCAGTTCTTC. The encoded protein is CAVGGRGSYNEQFF.

The CDR3: CASSFGGQGSGTGELFF. CDR3 nucleotide sequence: TGCGCCAGCAGCTTTGGGGGACAGGGTTCTGGCACCGGGGAGCTGTTTTTT. V is TRBV5-1 and J is TRBJ2-2; 9 bases match TRBD1. The germline V gene has CDR1 SGHRS and CDR2 YFSETQ. With 2 bases clipped from V and 4 bases from J, the junction kept 9 bases outside the gene matches. The CDR3 is 17 residues long.